This TCR beta chain was sequenced in a study of T-cell reconstitution after alpha-beta-depleted transplantation in children. There are a few counts of this clonotype. Trimming cost V 4 bases and J 1 base, with 13 bases left between them. Germline V gives CDR1 MNHEY, CDR2 SMNVEV (reference sequence). This CDR3 has 15 amino acids. Unique molecular identifiers were used to barcode this TCRbeta library. Each CDR3 protein gets one entry after TCRdb re-called the PCR reads with MiXCR. The sample has hundreds of thousands of distinct CDR3 sequences; less than 20% are singletons. The source material was PBMCs, mostly from graft donor cells, sampled 360 days after TCRalphabeta/CD19-depleted stem cell transplant. This TCR derives from a male patient aged 10-17 years who had a stem cell transplant for acute lymphoblastic leukemia, so the T cells may come from the graft donor. V is TRBV27 and J is TRBJ2-5; D might be TRBD2 (6 bases). CDR3 nucleotide sequence: TGTGCCAGCAGTTCGGGGGACGATCGCCAAGAGACCCAGTACTTC. Translating it yields CASSSGDDRQETQYF.